A single sample gave rise to the 3 T cell receptor beta chains below, sequenced in a study of blood T cells in healthy people across ages (dated by TCRdb to 2014 to 2015). Library method: 5' RACE. For sequencing, an Illumina HiSeq 2500 was employed. A second 7 to 11 cycle PCR used a sample-barcoded 5' primer and a J-beta primer mix. Starting from the raw public reads, TCRdb applied fastp trimming at Q25, assembled clones with MiXCR and retained in-frame beta chains. CDR3 protein duplicates are merged, each entry listing the most common genes and DNA. Within this sample are more than 650,000 distinct CDR3 sequences, with around a quarter of them counted one time only. About 3% of the sample lies in the top ten. In addition, the sample was reused for a study of T cells of mothers and their children.

What was sequenced was blood. Source of these receptors: a boy between 5 and 17 years old in good health.

This chain links TRBV5-1 with TRBJ2-5; D is unresolved. Germline loops: CDR1 SGHRS, CDR2 YFSETQ. Trimming pared 0 bases from V and 4 bases from J, leaving 19 bases between. The length of the CDR3 is 17 residues. CDR3 coding DNA: TGCGCCAGCAGCTTGGTGGCGAGACAAACCTGGGGAGAGACCCAGTACTTC. As protein: CASSLVARQTWGETQYF.

The chain has TRBV7-3 and TRBJ2-1, with a tentative D call TRBD1 (6 bases). This CDR3 has 16 amino acids. The V gene lost 4 bases and the J gene lost 7 bases, with 20 bases spanning the gap. Germline loops: CDR1 SGHTA, CDR2 FQGTGA. The CDR3 coding sequence is TGTGCCAGCAGCTCCCTATTGGGGGCCGTGTATAATGAGCAGTTCTTC. Translated: CASSSLLGAVYNEQFF.

This clonotype occurred many times. The CDR3 here is CASRAGTSGETQYF. The CDR3 coding sequence is TGTGCCAGCAGGGCCGGGACTAGCGGGGAGACCCAGTACTTC. V gene TRBV2 combines with J gene TRBJ2-5; 12 bases align to TRBD2. The germline CDR1 and CDR2 sequences are SNHLY and FYNNEI. Losses at the gene ends were 6 bases for V and 5 bases for J; bases not matched to a gene: 4. The length of the CDR3 is 14 residues. The whole variable domain, remainder taken from reference TRBV2 and TRBJ2-5, is EPEVTQTPSHQVTQMGQEVILRCVPISNHLYFYWYRQILGQKVEFLVSFYNNEISEKSEIFDDQFSVERPDGSNFTLKIRSTKLEDSAMYFCASRAGTSGETQYFGPGTRLLVL.